This T cell receptor (beta chain) came from a study of chemoradiotherapy in HPV16-positive cancers (dated by TCRdb to between 2021 and 2022). Turning to the overall study: Using functional T-cell assays on cells from a couple of HPV16-positive patients, the researchers defined candidate HPV-specific T-cell clones and common TCR motifs. The study asked whether T-cell immunity to the HPV oncoproteins E6 and E7 changes during chemoradiotherapy and whether this immunity affects survival. The candidate HPV-specific TCRs and motifs were then tracked in TCR repertoires from around 86 patients with HPV-related cancers. Beyond this particular receptor, the publication reports: The survival association was reported for HPV16-positive patients, and the functional definition of HPV-specific T cells was derived from only a couple of HPV16-positive patients. Expansion of candidate HPV-specific clones and E7-related TCR motifs was observed in the tumor microenvironment during treatment, whereas no such expansion was observed for non-HPV-specific T cells. In HPV16-positive patients, expansion of HPV-responsive T cells during chemoradiotherapy was associated with improved recurrence-free survival.

The library was obtained by the immunoSEQ multiplex PCR assay. Sourced from immuneACCESS, this table was stored by TCRdb with only in-frame sequences that have V and J called. A share of the clones is absent; for the studies checked, an unresolved V gene accounts for under half, and the remainder has no known explanation. Across this sample there are more than 10,000 clones, with nearly 90% seen only once. The top ten hold roughly 20% of the sample. From the cysteine up to the phenylalanine, the CDR3 has a length of 15 residues. Only the CDR3 DNA is retained, 45 bases long and in frame from the first base. V sheds 1 base and J sheds 4 bases, leaving 13 bases between their ends. CDR1 and CDR2 (SGHTA, FQGTGA) derive from the germline V gene. A word on this clone: This clone's antigen is unknown. No clone much larger than this one lies a single base away; base qualities are absent.

Repertoires were sampled repeatedly over the course of chemoradiotherapy, so clonal expansion could be followed in the tumor microenvironment. This specimen consisted of blood, obtained from a patient who underwent chemoradiotherapy. The rearranged chain carries TRBV7-3 and TRBJ2-5; the D segment may tentatively be TRBD1 or TRBD2, each giving 6 matched bases. This receptor was identified in a human donor with HPV-associated anogenital cancer. The nucleotide sequence reads as follows: TGTGCCAGCAGCTTAAACTGGGGGGCCGGAGAGACCCAGTACTTC. The resulting protein is CASSLNWGAGETQYF.